This entry concerns a single TCR beta chain. This record comes from a study of CD8 T cells in Susac syndrome. CD8+ and CD4+ T cells from blood underwent TCR beta sequencing. Negative isolation yielded CD8+ and CD4+ T cells; FACS enriched TEMRA cells. cDNA came from roughly 0.53 to 1 ug RNA primed by random hexamers. The method of amplification for TCR beta CDR3 was immunoSEQ multiplex PCR, covering 54 Vbeta and 13 Jbeta. TCRdb used MiXCR to reprocess the immunoSEQ multiplex PCR reads, holding one entry per CDR3 protein. The sample includes over 150,000 distinct CDR3 sequences, about 93% of them seen just once. There are 14 residues in the CDR3. The germline V gene has CDR1 DFQATT and CDR2 SNEGSKA (reference sequence). Trimming took 6 bases from V and 2 from J; bases not matched to a gene: 7.

The TCR comes from a human donor with multiple sclerosis. J is TRBJ2-5 and V is TRBV20-1; TRBD2 agrees at 9 bases. The sample taken for sequencing was CD4+ T cells from PBMCs. The CDR3 sequence is CSAVTSGYQETQYF. The CDR3 DNA sequence: TGCAGTGCCGTGACTAGCGGTTATCAAGAGACCCAGTACTTC.